The source of this T cell receptor beta chain is a study of PD-1 blockade in classical Hodgkin lymphoma. Libraries were prepared by immunoSEQ multiplex PCR; TCRdb keeps only in-frame clonotypes and omits some of them. The data show roughly 150,000 clones, 78% seen once. The CDR3 runs to 16 residues. Every patient relapsed after autologous stem cell transplantation, and brentuximab vedotin exposure varied. This specimen was peripheral blood mononuclear cells (PBMCs), taken before the second cycle of nivolumab. This chain links TRBV21-1 with TRBJ1-1; TRBD1 was called by the table and not checked on the DNA. TRBV21-1 is tagged as a pseudogene. This sequence originates from a human donor with classical Hodgkin lymphoma. The CDR3 here is CASSKRPQGRCPEAFF. In DNA form, the CDR3 reads TGTGCCAGCAGCAAACGACCTCAGGGTCGCTGCCCCGAAGCTTTCTTT.